The rows below give T cell receptor beta chains drawn from one sample of a study of Ad26.COV2.S vaccination and SARS-CoV-2 variants. Clones were sequenced by immunoSEQ multiplex PCR, and TCRdb holds only the in-frame ones, with some missing. The sample contains more than 400,000 clones, about 90% of which appear only once. Source: peripheral blood, taken in a trial of Ad26.COV2.S vaccine versus placebo. These receptors were obtained from a person between 18 and 65 years old who received the Ad26.COV2.S COVID-19 vaccine or a placebo. Each CDR3 is given with its conserved first and last residue.

v_gene,CDR3aa
TRBV6-6,CASSYLAGGLNTEAFF
TRBV28,CASSSGQGNAGYEQYF
TRBV7-2,CASSLVDRSQDTQYF
TRBV15,CATSRASRGETQYF
TRBV9,CASSPGGKGYNEQFF
TRBV5-6,CASSFGSSDTQYF
TRBV6-6,CASSYSVTNTGELFF
TRBV30,CAWGLAAYEQYF
TRBV27,CASSLREGTYEQYF
TRBV20-1,CSASRFGDSGNTIYF
TRBV4-2,CASSQEGRGLTTIYF
TRBV29-1,CSVADRYNQPQHF
TRBV5-1,CASSLQGAYNDDTQYF
TRBV18,CASSGGTGANVLTF
TRBV7-2,CASSLSAGSTGELFF
TRBV19,CASSDSASGANVLTF
TRBV20-1,CSAAQGEKLFF
TRBV4-3,CASSQAGTRAYNEQFF
TRBV28,CASTMTGRYNSPLHF
TRBV19,CASSPLRPGQGYEQYF
TRBV5-1,CASSLAAPTSGTVREQFF
TRBV24-1,CATSRGTNLYEQFF
TRBV9,CASSGTGGGNTIYF
TRBV4-3,CASSQPPDRERTGELFF
TRBV7-9,CASSRDRGLEKLFF
TRBV20-1,CSASGSSYEQYF
TRBV21-1,CASSKIPEPQETQYF
TRBV28,CASSDDSRWTDTQYF
TRBV30,CALGSLRWEKLFF
TRBV10-3,CAISRGTGSNYGYTF
TRBV6-5,CATGTGVTNEKLFF
TRBV11-3,CASSFYYRDRGTGELFF
TRBV7-2,CASSSRQVREQFF
TRBV20-1,CSARGEETQYF
TRBV6-5,CASSRSNPETQYF
TRBV23-1,CASSVRDSDDYEQYF
TRBV28,CASDSSGRRADTQYF
TRBV7-6,CASSLGGSGSTDTQYF
TRBV6-2/TRBV6-3,CASSLGTSGANTGELFF
TRBV4-3,CASSQDFGAANVLTF
TRBV13,CASSLLAGNDRSYEQYF
TRBV5-4,CASSPVGSTGELFF
TRBV5-4,CASSPPPTQPTQVNEQFF
TRBV14,CASSQDRRRPSSYNEQFF
TRBV4-2,CASSASRDQPQHF
TRBV10-3,CAISEGQGIEAFF
TRBV5-1,CASSGAGKPNYGYTF
TRBV4-2,CASSLSGDQNEQYF
TRBV2,CASRDVDGLADTQYF
TRBV29-1,CSVVGTSTDTQYF
TRBV19,CASSIGQGSGDTQYF
TRBV9,CASSQTTGGTNTEAFF
TRBV20-1,CSASWTGPRTNEKLFF
TRBV12-2,CASRLSSATSGYYEQFF
TRBV27,CASRDRGFGTEAFF